Listed here are 23 T cell receptor beta chains from one sample, sequenced in a study of T-cell memory formation after mild COVID-19. TCRdb fed the 5' RACE reads into MiXCR, producing one record per CDR3 protein. This table has around 200,000 distinct CDR3 sequences, about a sixth appearing once. Source material: PBMCs or a T cell subset sorted from them (not recorded which). Receptors were obtained from an adult woman who had mild COVID-19 (a few samples of this study predate the infection). Cell type and time point are not known.

This clonotype appeared a few times. The chain has TRBV12-3 or TRBV12-4 and TRBJ2-2, with unresolved D. V was pared by 6 bases and J by 2 bases, with 10 bases between. This CDR3 region has 14 residues. The DNA for the CDR3 is TGTGCCAGCAGGTTGACAAGTAACACCGGGGAGCTGTTTTTT. Its protein product is CASRLTSNTGELFF.

The chain joins TRBV6-5 to TRBJ2-1; D not certain. Germline-derived CDR1 and CDR2 are MNHEY and SVGAGI. V lost 4 bases to trimming and J lost 7 bases, with 17 bases between them. The CDR3 is made up of 15 amino acids. Here the CDR3 reads CASSSLTLGWNEQFF. DNA of the CDR3: TGTGCCAGCAGTTCCTTAACCCTTGGGTGGAATGAGCAGTTCTTC.

This clonotype was observed a handful of times. V and J are TRBV5-1 and TRBJ1-1, with 7 bases matching TRBD1. The length of the CDR3 is 16 residues. The V segment lost 4 bases and the J segment 6 bases; nucleotides outside the gene matches: 15. The germline gives CDR1 SGHRS, CDR2 YFSETQ. For the CDR3, the DNA is TGCGCCAGCAGCCAGCCGGGGGGAGGGGGCTCCGCTGAAGCTTTCTTT. This translates into CASSQPGGGGSAEAFF. Complete variable domain (other parts from reference TRBV5-1 and TRBJ1-1): KAGVTQTPRYLIKTRGQQVTLSCSPISGHRSVSWYQQTPGQGLQFLFEYFSETQRNKGNFPGRFSGRQFSNSRSEMNVSTLELGDSALYLCASSQPGGGGSAEAFFGQGTRLTVV.

The rearrangement links TRBV7-2 to TRBJ2-5, with 15 bases lining up with TRBD2. V shed 5 bases and J 4 bases; nucleotides not matched to a gene: 5. This CDR3 is 16 amino acids long. Germline assignment: CDR1 SGHTA and CDR2 FQGNSA. The CDR3, as DNA: TGTGCCAGCAGCCCTCCGGGACTAGCGGGAGGAGAGACCCAGTACTTC. Protein sequence: CASSPPGLAGGETQYF.

This clonotype was detected only a few times. In DNA form, the CDR3 reads TGCAGTGCTAGAGATTCTAGCGGGAGTAAGTACAATGAGCAGTTCTTC. Translation: CSARDSSGSKYNEQFF. The rearrangement uses TRBV20-1 and TRBJ2-1, with 10 bases aligning to TRBD2. CDR3 length equals 16 residues. In germline, CDR1 is DFQATT, CDR2 SNEGSKA (reference sequence). V shed 0 bases, J shed 4 bases, and the junction held 6 bases outside the gene matches.

As DNA, the CDR3 is TGTGCCAGCAGTTTAATTGCCGGGGAGCTGTTTTTT. Its translation: CASSLIAGELFF. V gene TRBV12-3 or TRBV12-4 combines with J gene TRBJ2-2, with no clear D. The CDR3 is 12 residues long. Trimming cost V 2 bases and J 6 bases, with 4 bases left between them.

Remarks on this clonotype: A much larger clone sits a single nucleotide away, making a read error possible. The rearrangement uses TRBV29-1 and TRBJ2-2, with 9 nucleotides matching TRBD1. The CDR3 spans 14 residues. Germline CDR1 and CDR2: SQVTM and ANQGSEA. CDR3 in amino acids: CSVATGGHTGELIF. DNA for the CDR3: TGCAGCGTCGCAACAGGGGGCCACACCGGGGAGCTGATTTTT.

This clonotype was observed a handful of times. The chain joins TRBV7-3 to TRBJ2-3; weak D call: TRBD2 (6 bases). The V end lost 3 bases, the J end lost 2 bases, and 12 bases lay between the germline ends. In germline, CDR1 is SGHTA, CDR2 FQGTGA. The CDR3 is 15 amino acids. CDR3 DNA sequence: TGTGCCAGCAGCTTCGGTGGGAGGAACACAGATACGCAGTATTTT. Translation: CASSFGGRNTDTQYF.

The chain recombines TRBV5-6 with TRBJ2-7, with D possibly called TRBD1 or TRBD2 (5 bases each). The ends were cut back, 1 base at V and 4 bases at J, with 18 bases in the middle. This CDR3 has 16 residues. Germline CDR1 and CDR2: SGHDT and YYEEEE. The DNA of the CDR3 is TGTGCCAGCAGCTTGATCTCCGGGACGGACTTTTACGAGCAGTACTTC. This encodes CASSLISGTDFYEQYF.

The chain carries TRBV7-3 and TRBJ2-2; D gene uncertain. There are 13 residues in the CDR3. CDR1 SGHTA and CDR2 FQGTGA come from the germline V gene. Trimming left V 2 bases short and J 6 bases short, with 7 bases between. The chain's CDR3 is CASSLSRAGELFF. In DNA form, the CDR3 reads TGTGCCAGCAGCTTATCTAGGGCCGGGGAGCTGTTTTTT.

This clonotype was seen a handful of times. V is TRBV7-9 and J is TRBJ2-7; D ambiguous. The length of the CDR3 is 15 residues. The V and J ends lost 1 base and 6 bases respectively, with 16 bases between them. Germline values: CDR1 SEHNR, CDR2 FQNEAQ (reference sequence). CDR3 protein: CASSLEARIIREQYF. As DNA, the CDR3 is TGTGCCAGCAGCTTAGAGGCTCGGATTATACGCGAGCAGTACTTC.

This chain joins TRBV5-1 and TRBJ1-1; D might be TRBD1 (6 bases). Looked up from germline, CDR1 is SGHRS and CDR2 is YFSETQ. Trimming cost V 3 bases and J 1 base, with 19 bases left between them. The CDR3 runs to 17 residues. Written as DNA, the CDR3 is TGCGCCAGCAGCTACGATGCACAGGGTCGGTGGAACACTGAAGCTTTCTTT. It encodes CASSYDAQGRWNTEAFF.

This chain uses TRBV14 with TRBJ1-1; 7 bases are a match to TRBD1. The CDR3 has 14 amino acids. The V gene's germline CDR1 is SGHDN and CDR2 FVKESK. The trim removed 0 bases at V and 5 bases at J, leaving 3 bases unmatched. CDR3 amino acids: CASSQDPGQTEAFF. The CDR3 bases are TGTGCCAGCAGCCAAGACCCGGGACAGACTGAAGCTTTCTTT.

This clonotype was picked up a small number of times. V and J are TRBV4-2 and TRBJ2-7, with 9 bases aligning to TRBD1. The CDR3 consists of 17 residues. Germline V gene lookup returns CDR1 LGHNA and CDR2 YNFKEQ. J lost 2 bases, V lost 1 base, and 9 bases had no gene match. The CDR3: CASSQGSPGTGPYEQYF. CDR3 in DNA: TGTGCCAGCAGCCAAGGGTCCCCCGGGACAGGGCCCTACGAGCAGTACTTC.

This clonotype turned up a few times. The J gene is TRBJ1-4, the V gene TRBV12-3 or TRBV12-4; TRBD1 is a possible D gene (6 bases). Trimming stripped 4 bases from V and 3 bases from J, with 12 bases between. This CDR3 comprises 15 residues. The CDR3 sequence is CASSSQGYANEKLFF. In nucleotides, the CDR3 is TGTGCCAGCAGTTCACAGGGTTACGCTAATGAAAAACTGTTTTTT.

A few counts support this clonotype. The chain couples TRBV9 to TRBJ1-1; 8 nucleotides agree with TRBD1. Trimming took 4 bases from V and 7 from J; bases not matched to a gene: 6. This CDR3 region has 13 residues. Per the germline V gene, CDR1 is SGDLS and CDR2 is YYNGEE. DNA of the CDR3: TGTGCCAGCAGCACCCCAGGGGGCAGTGAAGCTTTCTTT. It codes for CASSTPGGSEAFF.

Only a few counts were recorded for this clonotype. This chain connects TRBV4-2 to TRBJ2-7; D ambiguous. CDR3 size: 15 residues. V lost 0 bases and J lost 5, with 14 bases in between. Per germline, CDR1 LGHNA and CDR2 YNFKEQ. The CDR3 nucleotides read TGTGCCAGCAGCCAAGAATCGCGCTATGACCACGAGCAGTACTTC. Translated, it gives CASSQESRYDHEQYF.

The chain links TRBV12-3 or TRBV12-4 to TRBJ2-7; D possibly corresponds to TRBD1 (6 bases). The CDR3 is made up of 15 amino acids. Trimming removed 4 bases at V and 2 bases at J, with 15 bases between. CDR3 in DNA: TGTGCCAGCAGTTATGACAGGACCTCAACCTACGAGCAGTACTTC. Its protein is CASSYDRTSTYEQYF.

CDR3 protein: CASSYDRGTEQYF. The CDR3 bases are TGTGCCAGCAGTTACGACAGGGGAACCGAGCAGTACTTC. The chain employs TRBV6-5 and TRBJ2-7, with 8 bases lining up with TRBD1. CDR1 is MNHEY and CDR2 is SVGAGI in the germline V gene. V dropped 2 bases and J dropped 6; count of bases not matched to a gene: 3. The CDR3 spans 13 residues.

This clonotype turned up a few times. This chain joins TRBV20-1 and TRBJ1-6; 8 positions match TRBD1. The V segment lost 6 bases and the J segment 7 bases; nucleotides outside the gene matches: 20. The CDR3 is 18 residues long. CDR1 is DFQATT and CDR2 is SNEGSKA in the germline V gene (reference sequence). The CDR3 DNA reads TGCAGTGCCGCATTAGGGACAGGTCCCAGTGGGGCCAATTCACCCCTCCACTTT. Translating it yields CSAALGTGPSGANSPLHF.

This clonotype appeared many times. This chain connects TRBV2 to TRBJ1-2, with 11 bases fitting TRBD1. This CDR3 has 17 amino acids. The trim removed 4 bases at V and 4 bases at J, leaving 11 bases unmatched. Per germline, CDR1 SNHLY and CDR2 FYNNEI. The CDR3 bases are TGTGCCAGCAGTGGGTTTACCGGGACAGGGGGATCCTATGGCTACACCTTC. Translating it yields CASSGFTGTGGSYGYTF.

The genes are TRBV24-1 and TRBJ2-3; weak D call: TRBD2 (5 bases). V was trimmed by 1 base and J by 2 bases, leaving 9 bases between them. The CDR3 extends over 15 amino acids. Per germline, CDR1 KGHDR and CDR2 SFDVKD. CDR3 in DNA: TGTGCCACCAGTGATTTCCGGGATAACACAGATACGCAGTATTTT. Encoded protein: CATSDFRDNTDTQYF.

The rearrangement joins TRBV9 to TRBJ2-5, with D possibly being TRBD1 or TRBD2 (7 bases each). The CDR3 sequence is 15 residues long. CDR1 is SGDLS and CDR2 is YYNGEE in the germline V gene. V lost 2 bases to trimming and J lost 5 bases, with 16 bases between them. CDR3 region: CASSVRSQGGETQYF. The CDR3 region has the DNA TGTGCCAGCAGCGTTAGGAGTCAGGGGGGGGAGACCCAGTACTTC.